Below, 10 T cell receptor beta chains from the same sample are listed, as sequenced in a study of vaccination effects on CD4 cells after COVID-19. After expansion with viral peptide pools in the ViraFEST assay, antigen-specific CD4+ T cells were sequenced. At the end of around 11 days of culture, CD4+ T cells were isolated. Prior SARS-CoV-2 infection was absent in the vaccine recipients, as shown by negative nucleocapsid antibodies. Produced via immunoSEQ multiplex PCR; TCRdb's table is partial and in-frame only. The profile shows about 27,000 clones, 55% to 75% of them singletons. For these TCRs, the target antigens are not known. The specimen comprised CD4+ T cells from PBMCs cultured with SARS-CoV-2 spike peptides, sampled before COVID-19 vaccination. Receptors originate from a human donor who received a COVID-19 vaccine.

The CDR3 loop reads CASSPRQGETYEQYF. CDR3 DNA: TGTGCCAGCAGCCCTCGACAGGGGGAAACCTACGAGCAGTACTTC. V and J are TRBV7-9 and TRBJ2-7, with 9 bases lining up with TRBD1. Germline V gene lookup returns CDR1 SEHNR and CDR2 FQNEAQ (reference sequence). V gave up 5 bases and J gave up 2 bases; unmatched junction bases: 7. This CDR3 region has 15 residues.

CDR3 region: CASSSNSGGTYEQYF. The CDR3 DNA follows: TGTGCCAGCAGCTCCAATAGCGGGGGGACCTACGAGCAGTACTTC. The chain employs TRBV7-2 and TRBJ2-7; 10 nucleotides align to TRBD2. CDR1 is SGHTA, CDR2 FQGNSA, per germline. Trimming at V came to 4 bases and at J to 2 bases, leaving 5 bases not matched to a gene. This CDR3 spans 15 amino acids.

The gene calls are TRBV19 and TRBJ2-1; D ambiguous. This CDR3 comprises 17 residues. Germline V gene data show CDR1 as LNHDA and CDR2 as SQIVND (reference sequence). The germline V and J ends were trimmed by 1 base and 3 bases, with 16 bases remaining between them. The CDR3 DNA sequence: TGTGCCAGTAGTATAGGGCAGAACCAACTCTACTACAATGAGCAGTTCTTC. Protein sequence: CASSIGQNQLYYNEQFF.

This chain joins TRBV5-4 and TRBJ2-1, with TRBD2 identical over 12 bases. The CDR3 is made up of 17 amino acids. Trimming removed 6 bases from V and 4 bases from J; junction bases left unmatched: 11. Germline V lookup: CDR1 SGHNT, CDR2 YYREEE (reference sequence). CDR3 nucleotide sequence: TGTGCCAGCATCCCTTCCGGGACTAGCGGGTTATACAATGAGCAGTTCTTC. Residues: CASIPSGTSGLYNEQFF.

This chain connects TRBV18 to TRBJ2-3, with TRBD2 identical over 9 bases. Germline V gene lookup returns CDR1 KGHSH and CDR2 LQKENI. CDR3 length: 16 residues. The V and J ends lost 2 bases and 5 bases, in that order; junction bases with no gene match: 8. The CDR3 region is CASSPGVAGAGDTQYF. CDR3 nucleotide sequence: TGTGCCAGCTCACCAGGAGTAGCGGGAGCCGGAGATACGCAGTATTTT. The entire variable domain, with the rest obtained from reference TRBV18 and TRBJ2-3, is as follows: NAGVMQNPRHLVRRRGQEARLRCSPMKGHSHVYWYRQLPEEGLKFMVYLQKENIIDESGMPKERFSAEFPKEGPSILRIQQVVRGDSAAYFCASSPGVAGAGDTQYFGPGTRLTVL.

This clone was observed a handful of times. The V call is TRBV6-4, the J call TRBJ1-1; no clear D gene. CDR1 is MRHNA, CDR2 SNTAGT, per germline. This CDR3 has 12 residues. V was shortened by 2 bases and J by 11 bases, with 12 bases between the two germline ends. CDR3 coding DNA: TGTGCCAGCAGTGACCCGAGGGTGGGGGCTTTCTTT. Translated, it gives CASSDPRVGAFF.

The rearrangement joins TRBV7-9 to TRBJ2-5; the D gene is possibly TRBD2 (6 bases). The CDR3 is 12 residues long. The V end lost 10 bases, the J end lost 3 bases, and 12 bases lay between the germline ends. CDR1 is SEHNR, CDR2 FQNEAQ, per germline (reference sequence). The chain's CDR3 is CATRGGEETQYF. Here the CDR3 DNA reads TGTGCCACCAGAGGAGGGGAAGAGACCCAGTACTTC.

The chain has TRBV7-9 and TRBJ2-2; perhaps TRBD2 as D (7 bases). The CDR3 is 15 residues long. Germline values: CDR1 SEHNR, CDR2 FQNEAQ (reference sequence). V was cut by 7 bases and J by 3 bases, with 15 bases left in between. In DNA form, the CDR3 reads TGTGCCAGCAACTGGGGGGGGCTCCACACCGGGGAGCTGTTTTTT. Translating it yields CASNWGGLHTGELFF.

The chain is built from TRBV19 and TRBJ1-5; the D gene is possibly TRBD1 (5 bases). CDR3 size: 16 residues. Deletions cut 7 bases from V and 3 bases from J, with 19 bases between. Germline CDR1 is LNHDA and CDR2 is SQIVND (reference sequence). The DNA of the CDR3 is TGTGCCAGTATCGAGAAGGTGGGACCGAACAATCAGCCCCAGCATTTT. Translation gives CASIEKVGPNNQPQHF. The variable domain in full, with the rest retrieved from reference TRBV19 and TRBJ1-5, is DGGITQSPKYLFRKEGQNVTLSCEQNLNHDAMYWYRQDPGQGLRLIYYSQIVNDFQKGDIAEGYSVSREKKESFPLTVTSAQKNPTAFYLCASIEKVGPNNQPQHFGDGTRLSIL.

The rearrangement links TRBV27 to TRBJ1-4; D is possibly TRBD1 (6 bases). The length of the CDR3 is 15 residues. Trimming removed 3 bases at V and 3 bases at J, with 11 bases between. Germline V gene data show CDR1 as MNHEY and CDR2 as SMNVEV (reference sequence). CDR3 in amino acids: CASSFQGWANEKLFF. CDR3 in DNA: TGTGCCAGCAGTTTTCAGGGGTGGGCTAATGAAAAACTGTTTTTT.